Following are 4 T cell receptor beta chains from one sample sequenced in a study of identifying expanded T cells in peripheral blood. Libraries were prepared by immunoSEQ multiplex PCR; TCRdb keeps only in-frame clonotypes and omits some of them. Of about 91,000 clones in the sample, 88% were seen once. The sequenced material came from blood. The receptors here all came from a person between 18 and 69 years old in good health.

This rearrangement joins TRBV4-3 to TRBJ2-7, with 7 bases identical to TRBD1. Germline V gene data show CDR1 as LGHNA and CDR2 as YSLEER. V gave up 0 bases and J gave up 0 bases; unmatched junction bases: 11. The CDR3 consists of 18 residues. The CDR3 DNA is TGCGCCAGCAGCCAAGATCCACCCCGAGGGACAGTCTCCTACGAGCAGTACTTC. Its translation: CASSQDPPRGTVSYEQYF.

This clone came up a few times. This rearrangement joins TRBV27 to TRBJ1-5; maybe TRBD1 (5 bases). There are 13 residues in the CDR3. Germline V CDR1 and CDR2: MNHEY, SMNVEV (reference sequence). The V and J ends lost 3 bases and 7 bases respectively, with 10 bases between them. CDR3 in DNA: TGTGCCAGCAGTTTTGGGGGGGGACAGCCCCAGCATTTT. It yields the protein CASSFGGGQPQHF.

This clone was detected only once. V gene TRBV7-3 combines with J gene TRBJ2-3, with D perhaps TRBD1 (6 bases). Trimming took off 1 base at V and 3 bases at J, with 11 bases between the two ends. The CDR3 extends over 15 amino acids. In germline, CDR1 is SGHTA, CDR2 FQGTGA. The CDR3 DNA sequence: TGTGCCAGCAGCTTAAGTCAGGGGACGACAGATACGCAGTATTTT. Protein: CASSLSQGTTDTQYF.

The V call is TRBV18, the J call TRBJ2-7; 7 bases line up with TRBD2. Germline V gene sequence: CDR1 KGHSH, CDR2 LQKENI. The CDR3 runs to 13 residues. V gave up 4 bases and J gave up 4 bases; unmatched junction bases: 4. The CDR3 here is CASSRLAGYEQYF. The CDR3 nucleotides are TGTGCCAGCTCACGATTAGCGGGTTACGAGCAGTACTTC.